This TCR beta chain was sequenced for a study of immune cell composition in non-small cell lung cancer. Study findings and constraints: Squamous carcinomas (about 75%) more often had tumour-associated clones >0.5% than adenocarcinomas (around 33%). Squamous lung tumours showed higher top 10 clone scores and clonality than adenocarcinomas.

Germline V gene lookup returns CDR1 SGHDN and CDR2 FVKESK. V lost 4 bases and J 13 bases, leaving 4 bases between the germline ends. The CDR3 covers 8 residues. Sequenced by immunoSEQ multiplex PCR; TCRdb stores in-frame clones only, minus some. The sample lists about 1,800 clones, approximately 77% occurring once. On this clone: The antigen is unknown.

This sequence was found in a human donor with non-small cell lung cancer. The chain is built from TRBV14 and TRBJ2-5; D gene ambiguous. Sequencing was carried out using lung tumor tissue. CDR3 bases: TGTGCCAGCAGCCGCGGGTACTTC. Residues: CASSRGYF.